Below are 5 T cell receptor beta chains sequenced from a single sample in a study of beta chain features in type 1 diabetes. Expressed TCRB transcripts were sequenced after all isolated RNA was converted to cDNA. Sequenced by immunoSEQ multiplex PCR; TCRdb stores in-frame clones only, minus some. The sample shows about 140,000 clones, around a tenth of them seen only once. Sequencing was done on a sample of central memory CD4+ T cells from blood. Receptors originate from a woman aged 40 to 49 in good health.

This clone was seen many times. V and J are TRBV7-2 and TRBJ2-7; D is possibly TRBD1 (6 bases). V was shortened by 6 bases and J by 2 bases, with 11 bases between the two germline ends. Germline CDR1 is SGHTA and CDR2 is FQGNSA. The CDR3 is 13 residues long. The CDR3 bases are TGTGCCAGCAGAGGACAGTCGACCTACGAGCAGTACTTC. Its translation is CASRGQSTYEQYF.

This CDR3 is CASNGGAPTDTQYF. The CDR3 DNA reads as TGTGCCAGCAATGGAGGAGCCCCCACAGATACGCAGTATTTT. The chain joins TRBV6-1 to TRBJ2-3; tentative D call: TRBD2 (5 bases). Germline values: CDR1 MNHNS, CDR2 SASEGT. V lost 7 bases, J lost 2 bases, and 13 bases lay in between. This CDR3 is 14 amino acids long.

The V call is TRBV9, the J call TRBJ1-1, with D tentatively TRBD1 (5 bases). CDR1 and CDR2 from the germline V gene are SGDLS and YYNGEE. The CDR3 has 17 residues. Between the trimmed V and J ends, which lost 3 bases and 2 bases, there was a span of 20 bases. CDR3 nucleotide sequence: TGTGCCAGCAGCGCCAGGGTCGGGGAGGGGATAAACACTGAAGCTTTCTTT. Translating gives CASSARVGEGINTEAFF.

The genes are TRBV7-9 and TRBJ1-6; TRBD1 matches at 8 bases. V gave up 5 bases and J gave up 10 bases; unmatched junction bases: 10. This CDR3 comprises 15 residues. Germline CDR1 is SEHNR and CDR2 is FQNEAQ (reference sequence). In nucleotides, the CDR3 is TGTGCCAGCAGCCCCTTGACAGGGGAGGGCTCACCCCTCCACTTT. Translation: CASSPLTGEGSPLHF.

V usage is TRBV6-1 and J usage is TRBJ1-6; D uncertain. There are 14 residues in the CDR3. Between the trimmed V and J ends, which lost 2 bases and 12 bases, there was a span of 14 bases. CDR1 and CDR2 (germline): MNHNS, SASEGT. For the CDR3, the DNA is TGTGCCAGCAGTGAATCGGGAGGAATTCAACCCCTCCACTTT. Residues: CASSESGGIQPLHF.